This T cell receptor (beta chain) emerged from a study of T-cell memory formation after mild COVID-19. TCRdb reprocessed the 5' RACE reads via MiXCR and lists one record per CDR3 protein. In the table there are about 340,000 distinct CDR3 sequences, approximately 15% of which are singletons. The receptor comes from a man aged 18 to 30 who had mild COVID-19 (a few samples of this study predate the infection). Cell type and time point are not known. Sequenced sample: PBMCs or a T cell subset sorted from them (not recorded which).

CDR3 coding DNA: TGTGCCAGCAGCCAAGAGGGCGGACCCTCCTACGAGCAGTACTTC. This gives the protein CASSQEGGPSYEQYF. The chain joins TRBV3-1 to TRBJ2-7; the D is unclear. CDR3 length equals 15 residues. Trimming shortened V by 0 bases and J by 0 bases, and 9 bases separated the two germline ends. Germline-derived CDR1 and CDR2 are LGHDT and YNNKEL (reference sequence).